This paragraph covers one TCR beta chain sequence. Additional DNA sequences in this sample encode the identical CDR3. Stated time point: baseline, week 1 (first vaccination visit). Treatment described: pre-vaccination baseline after standard-of-care therapy. New WHO grade 3 or 4 IDH1-mutant, ATRX-lost astrocytomas were present in all donors. The record originates from a study of a mutant IDH1 vaccine in newly diagnosed glioma. The overall study: Treated patients had a mean age of around 39 years and a sex split that was approximately 62% male and 37.5% female. Beforehand, treatment had been radiotherapy, temozolomide, or both; the majority received both.

TCRdb's table, derived via immunoSEQ multiplex PCR, lists solely in-frame clones and lacks some. The sample includes about 67,000 clones, over 70% of them seen just once. V lost 0 bases and J 1 base, leaving 6 bases between the germline ends. CDR3 length: 14 amino acids. Germline V gene sequence: CDR1 MGHRA, CDR2 YSYEKL. The material sequenced was peripheral blood mononuclear cells (PBMCs), taken from a glioma patient treated with radiotherapy, temozolomide or both. This receptor was identified in a woman between 18 and 29 years old with glioma. Some clones in this sample may be carry-over from other donors' samples. This chain joins TRBV4-1 and TRBJ1-1, with D unclear. The CDR3 loop reads CASSQDTRNTEAFF. In nucleotides, the CDR3 is TGCGCCAGCAGCCAAGATACACGGAACACTGAAGCTTTCTTT.